The clone carrying this T cell receptor beta chain was detected only once. Its antigen is undetermined. This record comes from a study of cytomegalovirus exposure and HLA in healthy donors. Study outcomes and limitations: There was a cluster of highly shared sequence variants that was likely a sequencing artifact.

The PCR was carried out with 60 Vbeta primers and 13 Jbeta primers. Sequencing used immunoSEQ multiplex PCR; TCRdb keeps in-frame clones, though not all of them. The sample has more than 95,000 clones, 76% seen once. The CDR3 totals 15 residues. Per germline, CDR1 MNHNS and CDR2 SASEGT. The J segment lost 0 bases and the V segment lost 6 bases, leaving 5 bases of the junction unmatched. Sequenced sample: PBMCs. The clonotype comes from a man over 45 in good health and CMV-seronegative. The V call is TRBV6-1, the J call TRBJ1-5, with 7 bases that match TRBD1. This chain's CDR3 is CASRLQGNSNQPQHF. Here the CDR3 DNA reads TGTGCCAGCAGACTACAGGGGAATAGCAATCAGCCCCAGCATTTT.